This T cell receptor beta chain was recorded in a study of blood T cell repertoires in COVID-19. The data were produced by immunoSEQ multiplex PCR, yet TCRdb's version contains in-frame clones alone and is incomplete. The table has some 100,000 clones, roughly 85% seen once. Sequences were obtained from peripheral blood. This TCR derives from a woman in her 70s with acute or convalescent COVID-19.

CDR3 amino acids: CASRREQQGVYGYTF. CDR3 sequence (DNA): TGTGCCAGCAGGCGAGAACAACAGGGTGTCTATGGCTACACCTTC. The V call is TRBV27, the J call TRBJ1-2; D might be TRBD1 (6 bases). The V end lost 6 bases, the J end lost 4 bases, and 18 bases lay between the germline ends. This CDR3 contains 15 residues. In germline, CDR1 is MNHEY, CDR2 SMNVEV (reference sequence).